This is a list of T cell receptor beta chains from one sample in a study of OX40 agonist ivuxolimab in advanced cancers. Repertoires were generated with immunoSEQ multiplex PCR, while TCRdb's copy carries only in-frame clones and drops some. The sample yields around 82,000 clones, 88% seen once. Sequenced here: CD4+ or CD8+ T cells sorted from blood, sampled in a trial of the OX40 agonist ivuxolimab. The source of these receptors is an adult with an advanced solid tumor such as melanoma, head and neck, liver or kidney cancer. Each CDR3 is given with its conserved first and last residue. The D gene is left open where the match is weak. Rows give clone size only sometimes, using once, few, many, or a class for an expanded clone.

CDR3 DNA: TGTGCCAGCAGTTACCCCGCTTTAGGAAATGAGCAGTTCTTC; CDR3 protein: CASSYPALGNEQFF; V gene: TRBV6-6; D gene: NA; clone size: NA; J gene: TRBJ2-1
CDR3 DNA: TGTGCCAGCAGCACCGGGACCTCCTACGAGCAGTACTTC; CDR3 protein: CASSTGTSYEQYF; V gene: TRBV7-9; D gene: NA; clone size: NA; J gene: TRBJ2-7
CDR3 DNA: TGTGCCATCAGCATTCAGGGAGCGGGTCAGCCCCAGCATTTT; CDR3 protein: CAISIQGAGQPQHF; V gene: TRBV10-3; D gene: NA; clone size: NA; J gene: TRBJ1-5
CDR3 DNA: TGTGCCAGTAGTACGGGAGGGGCAGGTCATAGCAATCAGCCCCAGCATTTT; CDR3 protein: CASSTGGAGHSNQPQHF; V gene: TRBV19; D gene: NA; clone size: few; J gene: TRBJ1-5
CDR3 DNA: TGTGCCAGCAGGAACTCTGGAAACACCATATATTTT; CDR3 protein: CASRNSGNTIYF; V gene: TRBV6-5; D gene: NA; clone size: NA; J gene: TRBJ1-3
CDR3 DNA: TGCGCCAGCAGCTTGGCCGGGGGGGCCGGGGAGACCCAGTACTTC; CDR3 protein: CASSLAGGAGETQYF; V gene: TRBV5-1; D gene: TRBD2; clone size: NA; J gene: TRBJ2-5
CDR3 DNA: TGTGCCAGCAGTTATCGGACTAGCGACACCTACGAGCAGTACTTC; CDR3 protein: CASSYRTSDTYEQYF; V gene: TRBV7-2; D gene: TRBD2; clone size: NA; J gene: TRBJ2-7
CDR3 DNA: TGTGCCAGCAGGCGCCGAGGGGGGACAGCCGTCCTTGGCACCGGGGAGCTGTTTTTT; CDR3 protein: CASRRRGGTAVLGTGELFF; V gene: TRBV27; D gene: NA; clone size: once; J gene: TRBJ2-2
CDR3 DNA: TGTGCCAGCAGCTTAGCGCAGGCCGGGCAAGAGACCCAGTACTTC; CDR3 protein: CASSLAQAGQETQYF; V gene: TRBV7-9; D gene: NA; clone size: NA; J gene: TRBJ2-5
CDR3 DNA: TGTGCCAGCAGGATTCAGGGGTTGAGGACCGGGGAGCTGTTTTTT; CDR3 protein: CASRIQGLRTGELFF; V gene: TRBV2; D gene: NA; clone size: NA; J gene: TRBJ2-2
CDR3 DNA: TGTGCCAGCAATCGACAGATCACCGGGGAGCTGTTTTTT; CDR3 protein: CASNRQITGELFF; V gene: TRBV2; D gene: NA; clone size: NA; J gene: TRBJ2-2
CDR3 DNA: TGTGCCAGCAGCGGGAATGAGCAGTTCTTC; CDR3 protein: CASSGNEQFF; V gene: TRBV9; D gene: NA; clone size: once; J gene: TRBJ2-1
CDR3 DNA: TGTGCCAGCAGTGGCGGGGACAGCTTGACCTACGAGCAGTACTTC; CDR3 protein: CASSGGDSLTYEQYF; V gene: TRBV2; D gene: NA; clone size: NA; J gene: TRBJ2-7
CDR3 DNA: TGTGCCAGCAGTGGCCCGGGACTCCAGCCTAGCACAGATACGCAGTATTTT; CDR3 protein: CASSGPGLQPSTDTQYF; V gene: TRBV6-1; D gene: NA; clone size: NA; J gene: TRBJ2-3
CDR3 DNA: TGTGCCAGCAGTTTGAACCCAACCCAAAATGAGCAGTTCTTC; CDR3 protein: CASSLNPTQNEQFF; V gene: TRBV28; D gene: NA; clone size: NA; J gene: TRBJ2-1
CDR3 DNA: TGCAGCGTTGAAACGGCGGGGTTGGAGACCCAGTACTTC; CDR3 protein: CSVETAGLETQYF; V gene: TRBV29-1; D gene: NA; clone size: NA; J gene: TRBJ2-5
CDR3 DNA: TGTGCCAGCAGCCCGGGGACGGCGAACACCGGGGAGCTGTTTTTT; CDR3 protein: CASSPGTANTGELFF; V gene: TRBV11-3; D gene: NA; clone size: NA; J gene: TRBJ2-2
CDR3 DNA: TGTGCCAGCAGCTTAGTACAGGCGAACACTGAAGCTTTCTTT; CDR3 protein: CASSLVQANTEAFF; V gene: TRBV7-6; D gene: NA; clone size: NA; J gene: TRBJ1-1
CDR3 DNA: TGCGCCAGCTGGCCCCATCCGGGACAGGAGATTCCTGAAGCTTTCTTT; CDR3 protein: CASWPHPGQEIPEAFF; V gene: TRBV23-1; D gene: TRBD1; clone size: NA; J gene: TRBJ1-1
CDR3 DNA: TGCGCCAGCAGCCAAGATTGGTCTAGCGAGGGGGAGACCCAGTACTTC; CDR3 protein: CASSQDWSSEGETQYF; V gene: TRBV4-3; D gene: NA; clone size: NA; J gene: TRBJ2-5
CDR3 DNA: TGTGCCAGTCAGGTCATTACCTTACCCTACAATGAGCAGTTCTTC; CDR3 protein: CASQVITLPYNEQFF; V gene: TRBV5-5; D gene: NA; clone size: NA; J gene: TRBJ2-1
CDR3 DNA: TGTGCCAGCAGCCCCGGGGGTGAGGAAAAACTGTTTTTT; CDR3 protein: CASSPGGEEKLFF; V gene: TRBV7-2; D gene: NA; clone size: NA; J gene: TRBJ1-4
CDR3 DNA: TGTGCCAGCAGTCCGGGTTTCTCTGGGGCCAACGTCCTGACTTTC; CDR3 protein: CASSPGFSGANVLTF; V gene: TRBV6-5; D gene: NA; clone size: NA; J gene: TRBJ2-6
CDR3 DNA: TGTGCCACTGGCACAGGTAACTATGGCTACACCTTC; CDR3 protein: CATGTGNYGYTF; V gene: TRBV28; D gene: NA; clone size: NA; J gene: TRBJ1-2
CDR3 DNA: TGTGCCAGTAGTATTATTAACTCTGGGGCCAACGTCCTGACTTTC; CDR3 protein: CASSIINSGANVLTF; V gene: TRBV19; D gene: NA; clone size: NA; J gene: TRBJ2-6
CDR3 DNA: TGTGCCAGCAAATTCGGCGAGGTCACCGGGGAGCTGTTTTTT; CDR3 protein: CASKFGEVTGELFF; V gene: TRBV2; D gene: NA; clone size: NA; J gene: TRBJ2-2
CDR3 DNA: TGTGCCAGCAGCGTCCTAGCGGGAGCCTACGAGCAGTACTTC; CDR3 protein: CASSVLAGAYEQYF; V gene: TRBV9; D gene: TRBD2; clone size: once; J gene: TRBJ2-7
CDR3 DNA: TGTGCCAGTATGACCGGGGAGGGCACTGAAGCTTTCTTT; CDR3 protein: CASMTGEGTEAFF; V gene: TRBV19; D gene: NA; clone size: NA; J gene: TRBJ1-1
CDR3 DNA: TGTGCCAGTGGGCGGACCGAGGGTTTCCAAGAGACCCAGTACTTC; CDR3 protein: CASGRTEGFQETQYF; V gene: TRBV19; D gene: NA; clone size: NA; J gene: TRBJ2-5
CDR3 DNA: TGTGCCAGTTGGGGTGGAAACACCATATATTTT; CDR3 protein: CASWGGNTIYF; V gene: TRBV7-6; D gene: NA; clone size: NA; J gene: TRBJ1-3
CDR3 DNA: TGCGCCAGCAGCTTCCTGGACACTAACACTGAAGCTTTCTTT; CDR3 protein: CASSFLDTNTEAFF; V gene: TRBV5-1; D gene: NA; clone size: NA; J gene: TRBJ1-1
CDR3 DNA: TGCAGCGTCCGGAGGAGTGACAATGAGCAGTTCTTC; CDR3 protein: CSVRRSDNEQFF; V gene: TRBV29-1; D gene: NA; clone size: NA; J gene: TRBJ2-1
CDR3 DNA: TGCGCCAGTAGTATAGATGGGGCGGGAGTTGGAGAGACCCAGTACTTC; CDR3 protein: CASSIDGAGVGETQYF; V gene: TRBV19; D gene: TRBD2; clone size: NA; J gene: TRBJ2-5
CDR3 DNA: TGTGCCAGCAGTGAATCTAGCGGTTACACCGGGGAGCTGTTTTTT; CDR3 protein: CASSESSGYTGELFF; V gene: TRBV2; D gene: TRBD2; clone size: once; J gene: TRBJ2-2
CDR3 DNA: TGTGCCAGCAGCCATGGAGGGGTTCAAGAGACCCAGTACTTC; CDR3 protein: CASSHGGVQETQYF; V gene: TRBV7-2; D gene: NA; clone size: NA; J gene: TRBJ2-5
CDR3 DNA: TGTGCCAGCAGCAAAGGGAGGGTTGGCTACACCTTC; CDR3 protein: CASSKGRVGYTF; V gene: TRBV6-6; D gene: NA; clone size: NA; J gene: TRBJ1-2
CDR3 DNA: TGTGCCAGCTCGGTAGGACCCCAAGAGACCCAGTACTTC; CDR3 protein: CASSVGPQETQYF; V gene: TRBV18; D gene: NA; clone size: NA; J gene: TRBJ2-5
CDR3 DNA: TGCGCCAGCAGCCAGGGCGCGGGACGGAACTATGGCTACACCTTC; CDR3 protein: CASSQGAGRNYGYTF; V gene: TRBV4-1; D gene: NA; clone size: NA; J gene: TRBJ1-2
CDR3 DNA: TGTGCCATCAGTGCGGCGGGAGGACTGAACGGGGAGCTGTTTTTT; CDR3 protein: CAISAAGGLNGELFF; V gene: TRBV10-3; D gene: TRBD2; clone size: NA; J gene: TRBJ2-2
CDR3 DNA: TGTGCCAGCAGCTTGTTGGTGGCTAGCGGGGGGCAAGAGACCCAGTACTTC; CDR3 protein: CASSLLVASGGQETQYF; V gene: TRBV5-6; D gene: TRBD2; clone size: few; J gene: TRBJ2-5
CDR3 DNA: TGTGCCATCAGTGAGTCTACCATTGGCTACACCTTC; CDR3 protein: CAISESTIGYTF; V gene: TRBV10-3; D gene: NA; clone size: NA; J gene: TRBJ1-2
CDR3 DNA: TGTGCCAGCTCACGGGGACCGGGACTCCAATCTGGCTACACCTTC; CDR3 protein: CASSRGPGLQSGYTF; V gene: TRBV18; D gene: NA; clone size: NA; J gene: TRBJ1-2
CDR3 DNA: TGTGCCAGCAGCCTCGGACTAACGGGGTATACGCAGTATTTT; CDR3 protein: CASSLGLTGYTQYF; V gene: TRBV5-6; D gene: NA; clone size: NA; J gene: TRBJ2-3
CDR3 DNA: TGTGCCAGCAGTCGAACCACGACTAGCGGGAGCTTCTCAGATACGCAGTATTTT; CDR3 protein: CASSRTTTSGSFSDTQYF; V gene: TRBV28; D gene: TRBD2; clone size: NA; J gene: TRBJ2-3
CDR3 DNA: TGTGCCAGCAGCCAGGGACTAGCGGCTAACTACGAGCAGTACTTC; CDR3 protein: CASSQGLAANYEQYF; V gene: TRBV5-4; D gene: TRBD2; clone size: NA; J gene: TRBJ2-7
CDR3 DNA: TGTGCCAGCAGAACAGACTTAGCCAAAAACATTCAGTACTTC; CDR3 protein: CASRTDLAKNIQYF; V gene: TRBV6-6; D gene: NA; clone size: NA; J gene: TRBJ2-4
CDR3 DNA: TGTGCCAGCAGCTTGGGGACTAGCGGAGCCTACGAGCAGTACTTC; CDR3 protein: CASSLGTSGAYEQYF; V gene: TRBV5-4; D gene: TRBD2; clone size: NA; J gene: TRBJ2-7
CDR3 DNA: TGTGCCAGCAGCTTAAGCGGGAGATTTGTGGATACGCAGTATTTT; CDR3 protein: CASSLSGRFVDTQYF; V gene: TRBV7-2; D gene: TRBD2; clone size: NA; J gene: TRBJ2-3
CDR3 DNA: TGCGCCAGCAGCCCACTAGCGGGAGGAGGGGAGACCCAGTACTTC; CDR3 protein: CASSPLAGGGETQYF; V gene: TRBV5-1; D gene: TRBD2; clone size: NA; J gene: TRBJ2-5
CDR3 DNA: TGTGCCAGCAGCGTAGAGGGGGGTTCTGGAAACACCATATATTTT; CDR3 protein: CASSVEGGSGNTIYF; V gene: TRBV9; D gene: NA; clone size: NA; J gene: TRBJ1-3